This T cell receptor (beta chain) was captured by sequencing in a study of T cells expressing NK-cell markers. About the study: Sorted T-cell subsets CD3+CD56+NKG2C+, CD3+CD56+NKG2C- and CD3+CD56-NKG2C+ were TCR beta-sequenced. Eight donors were sequenced, seven testing HCMV-seropositive and one testing seronegative.

CDR1 KGHDR and CDR2 SFDVKD come from the germline V gene. This CDR3 is 16 amino acids long. TCRdb re-called the 5' RACE reads and gives one entry per CDR3 protein, without DNA. Across about 260,000 distinct CDR3 sequences, the top ten clones capture approximately 0.39% of the sample. Comment on this clonotype: Its antigen is not known.

Broader study findings: These same clonotypes (in several donors) also led the CD3+CD56-NKG2C+ fraction. NKG2C+ dominant clonotype frequencies in several donors were roughly 1.0-7.5% of CD8+ T cells.

This clonotype originated in a man between 18 and 35 years old in good health. Sequencing was done on a sample of blood T cells: a sorted CD56 or NKG2C T cell subset, CD4+ or CD8+ T cells, or bulk PBMC T cells (not recorded which). The chain employs TRBV24-1 and TRBJ2-1; TCRdb calls TRBD2, which cannot be checked without DNA. The CDR3 spells CATSDLTGGVLNEQFF.